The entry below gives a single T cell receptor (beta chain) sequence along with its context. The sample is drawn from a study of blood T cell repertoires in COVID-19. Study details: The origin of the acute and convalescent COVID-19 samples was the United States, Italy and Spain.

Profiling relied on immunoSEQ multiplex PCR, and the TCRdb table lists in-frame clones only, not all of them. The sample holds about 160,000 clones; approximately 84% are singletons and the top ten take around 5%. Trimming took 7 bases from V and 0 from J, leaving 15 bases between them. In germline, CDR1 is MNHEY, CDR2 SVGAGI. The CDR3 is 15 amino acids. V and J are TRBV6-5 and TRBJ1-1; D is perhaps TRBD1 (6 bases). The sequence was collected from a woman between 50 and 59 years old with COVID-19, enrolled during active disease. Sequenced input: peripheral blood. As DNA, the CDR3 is TGTGCCAGCAATCCTGGGGGGGCGGTGAACACTGAAGCTTTCTTT. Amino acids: CASNPGGAVNTEAFF.